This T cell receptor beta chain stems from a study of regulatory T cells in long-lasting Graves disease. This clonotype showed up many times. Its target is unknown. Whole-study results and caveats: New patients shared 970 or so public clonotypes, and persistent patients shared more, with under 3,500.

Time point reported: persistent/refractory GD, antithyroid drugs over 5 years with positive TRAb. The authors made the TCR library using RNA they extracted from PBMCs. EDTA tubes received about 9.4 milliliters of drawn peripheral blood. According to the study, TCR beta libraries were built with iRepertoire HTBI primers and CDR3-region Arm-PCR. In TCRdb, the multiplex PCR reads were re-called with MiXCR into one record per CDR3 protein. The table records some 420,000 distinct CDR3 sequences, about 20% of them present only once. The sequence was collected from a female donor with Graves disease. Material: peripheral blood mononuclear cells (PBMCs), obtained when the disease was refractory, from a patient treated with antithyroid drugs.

CDR3: CSATSPWGGMGEQYF. Written as DNA, the CDR3 is TGCAGTGCTACCTCCCCTTGGGGGGGGATGGGAGAGCAGTACTTC. This chain uses TRBV20-1 with TRBJ2-7, with 7 bases fitting TRBD2. Germline loops: CDR1 DFQATT, CDR2 SNEGSKA (reference sequence). V shed 4 bases and J 7 bases; nucleotides not matched to a gene: 16. The CDR3 is 15 residues long.